Shown below are 11 T cell receptor beta chains from a single sample sequenced in a study of cytomegalovirus exposure and HLA in healthy donors. The method was immunoSEQ multiplex PCR; TCRdb's version includes in-frame clones alone and lacks a portion of them. In the table there are over 200,000 clones, around nine tenths of which are singletons. The specimen was PBMCs. These receptors were collected from a woman younger than 35 in good health and CMV-seronegative.

V is TRBV7-2 and J is TRBJ2-3; 7 bases are shared with TRBD1. From germline, CDR1 is SGHTA and CDR2 FQGNSA. Trimming cost V 6 bases and J 4 bases; bases outside gene matches: 7. The length of the CDR3 is 14 residues. Here the CDR3 DNA reads TGTGCCAGCAGTACCGGGACAGAATCAGATACGCAGTATTTT. It is translated as CASSTGTESDTQYF. Full variable domain (rest looked up from reference TRBV7-2 and TRBJ2-3): GAGVSQSPSNKVTEKGKDVELRCDPISGHTALYWYRQSLGQGLEFLIYFQGNSAPDKSGLPSDRFSAERTGGSVSTLTIQRTQQEDSAVYLCASSTGTESDTQYFGPGTRLTVL.

The chain has TRBV7-8 and TRBJ2-7; TRBD2 matches 7 bases. V was pared by 4 bases and J by 0 bases, with 3 bases of the junction left unmatched. CDR3 length: 14 residues. CDR1 is SGHVS and CDR2 is FQNEAQ in the germline V gene. CDR3: CASSSGTNSYEQYF. CDR3 nucleotides: TGTGCCAGCAGCTCCGGGACTAACTCCTACGAGCAGTACTTC.

This clone has a handful of counts. The chain employs TRBV5-1 and TRBJ2-7; D unresolved. The CDR3 is made up of 13 amino acids. Germline-derived CDR1 and CDR2 are SGHRS and YFSETQ. Deletions cut 2 bases from V and 2 bases from J, with 8 bases between. Written as DNA, the CDR3 is TGCGCCAGCAGCTTACAAACAACCTACGAGCAGTACTTC. Its protein is CASSLQTTYEQYF.

This chain links TRBV7-8 with TRBJ2-5; 11 bases align to TRBD2. The V gene end was trimmed by 1 base and the J gene end by 4 bases; junction bases not matched to a gene: 5. Germline values: CDR1 SGHVS, CDR2 FQNEAQ. The CDR3 has 16 amino acids. CDR3 in DNA: TGTGCCAGCAGCTTAGACCGACTAGCGGGACTAGAGACCCAGTACTTC. Protein sequence: CASSLDRLAGLETQYF.

The chain uses TRBV11-1 and TRBJ2-3; TRBD1 might be the D (6 bases). CDR3 length: 14 residues. Trimming pared 5 bases from V and 2 bases from J, leaving 11 bases between. Germline V gene sequence: CDR1 SGHAT, CDR2 FQDESV (reference sequence). The DNA for the CDR3 is TGTGCCAGCAGCCTCAGGGGCCTCACAGATACGCAGTATTTT. The encoded protein is CASSLRGLTDTQYF.

The chain combines TRBV28 with TRBJ2-7; maybe TRBD1 (5 bases). V was pared by 1 base and J by 4 bases, with 11 bases between. Germline V CDR1 and CDR2: MDHEN, SYDVKM. This CDR3 is 14 amino acids long. The CDR3 DNA follows: TGTGCCAGCAGTTTATCAGGGTGGGGTTACGAGCAGTACTTC. It translates to CASSLSGWGYEQYF.

The chain combines TRBV2 with TRBJ1-4; D remains ambiguous. The germline V gene encodes CDR1 SNHLY and CDR2 FYNNEI. The CDR3 covers 13 residues. The V end was cut by 9 bases, the J end by 7 bases, with 15 bases between. CDR3 sequence reads: CASKERRGEKLFF. Written as DNA, the CDR3 is TGTGCCAGTAAGGAGAGAAGAGGTGAAAAACTGTTTTTT.

The chain joins TRBV27 to TRBJ2-3; 8 bases are shared with TRBD2. Germline-derived CDR1 and CDR2 are MNHEY and SMNVEV (reference sequence). The CDR3 totals 16 residues. V lost 0 bases to trimming and J lost 0 bases; unmatched junction nucleotides: 2. CDR3 loop: CASSLSASGSTDTQYF. CDR3 nucleotides: TGTGCCAGCAGTTTATCGGCTAGCGGGAGCACAGATACGCAGTATTTT.

This rearrangement joins TRBV7-9 to TRBJ2-7; 10 bases map to TRBD1. This CDR3 comprises 15 residues. Per the germline V gene, CDR1 is SEHNR and CDR2 is FQNEAQ (reference sequence). The V and J ends lost 3 bases and 0 bases, in that order; junction bases with no gene match: 2. CDR3 bases: TGTGCCAGCAGCTTGGGACAGGGGAGCTCCTACGAGCAGTACTTC. This translates into CASSLGQGSSYEQYF. Supplemented by reference TRBV7-9 and TRBJ2-7, the full variable domain reads DTGVSQNPRHKITKRGQNVTFRCDPISEHNRLYWYRQTLGQGPEFLTYFQNEAQLEKSRLLSDRFSAERPKGSFSTLEIQRTEQGDSAMYLCASSLGQGSSYEQYFGPGTRLTVT.

Of note for this clone: Within the sample, other DNA sequences also encode this same CDR3. The chain combines TRBV9 with TRBJ2-1; D is perhaps TRBD2 (5 bases). Deletions cut 3 bases from V and 6 bases from J, with 7 bases between. Germline V CDR1 and CDR2: SGDLS, YYNGEE. CDR3 size: 12 residues. CDR3 in DNA: TGTGCCAGCAGCGCCGGAGGCAATGAGCAGTTCTTC. Protein: CASSAGGNEQFF.

The rearrangement uses TRBV12-2 and TRBJ2-1; the table's D call TRBD1 went unverified against the DNA. TRBV12-2 is termed a pseudogene. The CDR3 runs 18 residues. The CDR3 region has the DNA TGTGCAAGTCGCTTAGCGGAAAAACAGACCCCTCACTACAATGAGCAGTTCTTC. Amino acid sequence: CASRLAEKQTPHYNEQFF.